This record covers a single T cell receptor (beta chain). Its specificity is not known. The data originate from a study of CD8 T cells in ankylosing spondylitis. Quantitative 5'-RACE with molecular barcodes was used to make the TCR beta libraries. TCRdb called the 5' RACE reads again in MiXCR, with one record for every CDR3 protein. The sample shows 150,000 or so distinct CDR3 sequences, approximately 32% of them seen only once. Germline values: CDR1 KGHSH, CDR2 LQKENI. The CDR3 runs to 15 residues. V was cut by 3 bases and J by 3 bases, with 12 bases left in between. Study results and caveats: Roughly eight highly homologous variants made up a TCR beta motif that seemed to typify ankylosing spondylitis blood.

This chain links TRBV18 with TRBJ1-5; TRBD1 is a possible D gene (5 bases). Input material: synovial fluid, either unsorted or a sorted T cell fraction (not recorded which). The receptor's source is a male donor with ankylosing spondylitis. The CDR3 here is CASSPGGGFNQPQHF. DNA of the CDR3: TGTGCCAGCTCACCGGGTGGGGGATTCAATCAGCCCCAGCATTTT.